This T cell receptor (beta chain) was found in a study of T cell responses to AZD1222 COVID-19 vaccine (dated by TCRdb to the early 2020s). Describing the broader study: AZD1222 recipients given second doses at about 4 weeks or at about 12 weeks were pooled, since spike-specific TCR depth and breadth were not found to differ between the two schedules. A total of about 230 trial participants underwent TCR sequencing, of whom 207 received two doses of AZD1222 and around 25 received two doses of the MenACWY control vaccine. Trial participants were enrolled by age into 18-55, 56-69 and 70-plus year subgroups, with about 150, 28 and 57 TCR-sequenced participants respectively.

Worth noting for this clone: The antigen it binds to is not known. No quality values exist for individual bases; no much larger clone is one base distant.

The time point label, read with the paper, signifies: baseline before first vaccination. Samples from vaccinated people were obtained from the UK trials COV001 and COV002, which included a single-blind randomized controlled phase 2/3 trial of AZD1222 (ChAdOx1 nCoV-19) in healthy adults. For TCRbeta chain sequencing, PBMC samples were collected from trial participants at day 0 and at day 28 after the second dose. The CDR3 regions of human TCRbeta chains were analyzed by immunosequencing. As for the authors' bioinformatics: TCRs in the repertoires were matched against a reference library of SARS-CoV-2-specific TCRs that had been generated with the MIRA antigen-specificity platform. Breadth was defined as the fraction of unique TCRs that were SARS-CoV-2-associated, and depth was defined as the fraction of total T cells that were SARS-CoV-2-associated. Using the MIRA data, each spike-specific TCR was assigned both to the spike region to which the TCR was reactive and to a CD4 or CD8 class. Log10-transformed breadth and depth values were compared by one-way ANOVA with Sidak's multiple comparisons tests. TCRdb obtained this table from immuneACCESS and retained in-frame rearrangements with V and J assigned. These tables miss some clones; where compared with another copy, unresolved V genes account for less than half of the shortfall, and the remainder is unexplained. V, J and clone size were drawn from that table, and D and trimming were deduced from the DNA. For this sample there are roughly 100,000 clones; roughly 89% appear just once. About 50% of the sample is taken by the ten largest.

Per the germline V gene (reference sequence), MNHEY is the CDR1 and SMNVEV is the CDR2. The CDR3, from cysteine to phenylalanine, totals 15 residues. Only the CDR3 part of the read is kept: 45 bases, read in frame from the first base. V sheds 5 bases and J sheds 2 bases, leaving 16 bases between their ends. Study-wide findings and limitations: In the small 56-69-year group, the increase in depth fell short of significance, most likely because of low power. Participants were mostly white British, with more females than males. The authors suggested clonal diversity may have been underestimated. The whole spike protein was spanned by vaccine-associated CD4 TCRs, and dominant responses were seen in regions 160-218 and 743-854. Spike-specific TCR breadth and depth rose significantly after two AZD1222 doses compared with day 0 and with MenACWY recipients. Conclusions about previously exposed vaccinees are limited because only six or seven AZD1222 recipients were SARS-CoV-2 seropositive at baseline. Because no day 14 peak-response samples were available, repertoires were characterized only after the peak T cell response. Epitopes outside the regions mutated in the B.1.351 and B.1.1.7 variants were reportedly recognized by nearly half of the unique spike-specific TCRs.

This clonotype was sampled from an adult in good health. The sample was peripheral blood, taken on day 0 of AZD1222 vaccination. Recombination joined TRBV27 with TRBJ2-7; the D gene is possibly TRBD1, with 6 bases matching. The CDR3: CASSPRLTGTYEQYF. DNA sequence: TGTGCCAGCAGTCCCCGCCTCACAGGGACCTACGAGCAGTACTTC.